These 21 T cell receptor beta chains originate from one sample sequenced in a study of cytomegalovirus exposure and HLA in healthy donors. PCR employed 60 Vbeta and 13 Jbeta primers. The table came from immunoSEQ multiplex PCR; TCRdb's copy has only in-frame clones and leaves some out. The sample lists some 150,000 clones; 75% were seen once. Material: PBMCs. These receptor sequences come from a man aged 40-55 years in good health and CMV-seronegative.

The rearrangement uses TRBV10-1 and TRBJ2-3, with 9 nucleotides matching TRBD1. Trimming cost V 5 bases and J 5 bases; bases outside gene matches: 5. Germline CDR1 is WNHNN and CDR2 is SYGVQD (reference sequence). CDR3 length equals 14 residues. CDR3 loop: CASSPGQGEDTQYF. CDR3 coding DNA: TGCGCCAGCAGTCCGGGACAGGGTGAAGATACGCAGTATTTT.

The rearrangement uses TRBV4-3 and TRBJ2-3; 9 bases are a match to TRBD2. Germline CDR1 reads LGHNA; CDR2 reads YSLEER. With 0 bases clipped from V and 6 bases from J, the junction kept 7 bases outside the gene matches. The CDR3 has 16 residues. CDR3: CASSQEGTSKLDTQYF. CDR3 nucleotide sequence: TGCGCCAGCAGCCAAGAAGGGACTAGCAAATTGGATACGCAGTATTTT.

The sample holds a few counts of this clone. The chain has TRBV7-9 and TRBJ1-5; 7 bases align to TRBD1. CDR3 length: 14 amino acids. Germline V gives CDR1 SEHNR, CDR2 FQNEAQ (reference sequence). With 5 bases clipped from V and 2 bases from J, the junction kept 3 bases outside the gene matches. Written as DNA, the CDR3 is TGTGCCAGCAGCCGGACAGGCGGCAATCAGCCCCAGCATTTT. As protein: CASSRTGGNQPQHF.

The chain links TRBV7-2 to TRBJ2-7; 9 nucleotides align to TRBD2. Germline CDR1 is SGHTA and CDR2 is FQGNSA. The CDR3 consists of 15 residues. After removal of 5 bases from V and 3 bases from J, the junction contained 8 bases not matched to a gene. The DNA for the CDR3 is TGTGCCAGCAGCGCTAGCGGGGCGGGTGTCTACGAGCAGTACTTC. Protein: CASSASGAGVYEQYF.

This sequence joins TRBV5-1 and TRBJ2-3; D uncertain. V was trimmed by 0 bases and J by 1 base, leaving 12 bases between them. This CDR3 spans 16 amino acids. Germline assignment: CDR1 SGHRS and CDR2 YFSETQ. CDR3 nucleotide sequence: TGCGCCAGCAGCTTGGCCTTAAGCCTCGGCACAGATACGCAGTATTTT. It translates to CASSLALSLGTDTQYF.

This clone has more than one count but fewer than ten. The chain links TRBV27 to TRBJ1-6; D unclear. The CDR3 sequence is 13 residues long. The germline V gene has CDR1 MNHEY and CDR2 SMNVEV (reference sequence). The ends were cut back, 8 bases at V and 4 bases at J, with 9 bases in the middle. The CDR3 is CASRAGYNSPLHF. The CDR3 DNA reads as TGTGCCAGCCGTGCGGGATATAATTCACCCCTCCACTTT.

The rearrangement uses TRBV4-1 and TRBJ2-3; 16 bases line up with TRBD2. The CDR3 runs to 21 residues. CDR1 is MGHRA and CDR2 is YSYEKL in the germline V gene. Trimming cost V 1 base and J 1 base; bases outside gene matches: 11. The CDR3 bases are TGCGCCAGCAGCCAAGTATTTTTAGGGACTAGCGGGGGGGCGGGCACAGATACGCAGTATTTT. Protein: CASSQVFLGTSGGAGTDTQYF.

The rearrangement joins TRBV28 to TRBJ1-2; D call uncertain. Germline V gives CDR1 MDHEN, CDR2 SYDVKM. Trimming removed 7 bases from V and 7 bases from J, with 13 bases in between. This CDR3 is built from 12 residues. The CDR3 DNA follows: TGTGCCAGCACAGAGGGATACAGTGGCTACACCTTC. Translated: CASTEGYSGYTF.

The genes are TRBV13 and TRBJ1-1; unclear D gene. Per germline, CDR1 PRHDT and CDR2 FYEKMQ (reference sequence). Deletions cut 6 bases from V and 2 bases from J, with 10 bases between. This CDR3 is 13 amino acids long. CDR3: CASRPSGNTEAFF. The DNA of the CDR3 is TGTGCCAGCAGACCTAGCGGAAACACTGAAGCTTTCTTT.

The chain carries TRBV11-2 and TRBJ2-5; TRBD1 might be the D (6 bases). This CDR3 contains 14 residues. From germline, CDR1 is SGHAT and CDR2 FQNNGV. With 5 bases removed from V and 3 bases from J, the gap between germline ends came to 13 bases. The CDR3: CASSPITGKETQYF. As DNA, the CDR3 is TGTGCCAGCAGCCCTATCACAGGGAAAGAGACCCAGTACTTC.

This clone was detected only a few times. The chain employs TRBV4-3 and TRBJ1-3, with no clear D. With 0 bases removed from V and 1 base from J, the gap between germline ends came to 7 bases. Per germline, CDR1 LGHNA and CDR2 YSLEER. This CDR3 comprises 15 residues. The CDR3 DNA sequence: TGCGCCAGCAGCCAAGATAGTGGTTCTGGAAACACCATATATTTT. It encodes CASSQDSGSGNTIYF.

This chain joins TRBV18 and TRBJ1-1, with 10 bases identical to TRBD1. CDR3 size: 16 residues. V lost 3 bases to trimming and J lost 4 bases; unmatched junction nucleotides: 8. Germline V lookup: CDR1 KGHSH, CDR2 LQKENI. The CDR3 DNA reads TGTGCCAGCTCACCCGCCGGGACAGGGGTTTTCACTGAAGCTTTCTTT. It codes for CASSPAGTGVFTEAFF.

This clone turned up a few times. The V gene is TRBV5-6, the J gene TRBJ1-1; D gene uncertain. The V end was cut by 4 bases, the J end by 5 bases, with 12 bases between. The germline CDR1 and CDR2 sequences are SGHDT and YYEEEE. The CDR3 spans 13 residues. CDR3 in DNA: TGTGCCAGCAGCGTCCTCCCGGGGACTGAAGCTTTCTTT. Encoded protein: CASSVLPGTEAFF. Full variable domain (missing parts from reference TRBV5-6 and TRBJ1-1): DAGVTQSPTHLIKTRGQQVTLRCSPKSGHDTVSWYQQALGQGPQFIFQYYEEEERQRGNFPDRFSGHQFPNYSSELNVNALLLGDSALYLCASSVLPGTEAFFGQGTRLTVV.

The chain uses TRBV28 and TRBJ1-6, with TRBD1 as a possible D gene (6 bases). V lost 5 bases and J 1 base, leaving 12 bases between the germline ends. Germline V gives CDR1 MDHEN, CDR2 SYDVKM. The CDR3 has 16 residues. As DNA, the CDR3 is TGTGCCAGCAGTGGAAAAGGGGGTTCCTATAATTCACCCCTCCACTTT. Translating it yields CASSGKGGSYNSPLHF.

The genes are TRBV29-1 and TRBJ1-1; D is unclear. The CDR3 is 13 amino acids. Germline V CDR1 and CDR2: SQVTM, ANQGSEA. Trimming took 0 bases from V and 1 from J, leaving 6 bases between them. CDR3 in amino acids: CSVEDRGNTEAFF. The DNA for the CDR3 is TGCAGCGTTGAAGATAGAGGGAACACTGAAGCTTTCTTT.

The gene calls are TRBV29-1 and TRBJ1-3; a possible D gene is TRBD1 (6 bases). The CDR3 spans 12 residues. Looked up from germline, CDR1 is SQVTM and CDR2 is ANQGSEA. V lost 5 bases to trimming and J lost 4 bases, with 9 bases between them. The CDR3 sequence is CSVTTGGNTIYF. The CDR3 nucleotides read TGCAGCGTTACGACAGGCGGAAACACCATATATTTT.

The rearrangement joins TRBV29-1 to TRBJ2-2, with a tentative D call TRBD1 (5 bases). CDR1 is SQVTM and CDR2 is ANQGSEA in the germline V gene. There are 12 residues in the CDR3. The germline V and J ends were trimmed by 5 bases and 7 bases, with 11 bases remaining between them. Here the CDR3 DNA reads TGCAGCGTTTGGCGACAGAACGGGGAGCTGTTTTTT. Amino acid sequence: CSVWRQNGELFF.

The V and J genes are TRBV10-3 and TRBJ1-2, with D maybe TRBD1 (5 bases). This CDR3 comprises 15 residues. Germline V gene lookup returns CDR1 ENHRY and CDR2 SYGVKD. Trimming pared 3 bases from V and 4 bases from J, leaving 15 bases between. The CDR3 DNA follows: TGTGCCATCAGTGACGATAAGGGACTTGGCTATGGCTACACCTTC. Its translation: CAISDDKGLGYGYTF.

The genes are TRBV5-6 and TRBJ1-5; D is uncertain. V was cut by 2 bases and J by 0 bases, with 12 bases left in between. This CDR3 has 16 amino acids. CDR1 is SGHDT, CDR2 YYEEEE, per germline. CDR3 protein: CASSFGALGSNQPQHF. As DNA, the CDR3 is TGTGCCAGCAGCTTCGGCGCCCTAGGTAGCAATCAGCCCCAGCATTTT.

V gene TRBV4-3 combines with J gene TRBJ2-5, with TRBD1 as a possible D gene (5 bases). The DNA matches TRBJ2-7 better at its end, which makes the J call doubtful. Germline V CDR1 and CDR2: LGHNA, YSLEER. The CDR3 consists of 16 residues. CDR3 nucleotide sequence: TGCGCCAGCAGCCAAGAATACAGGCCCCTAATCTACGAGCAGTACTTC. It encodes CASSQEYRPLIYEQYF.

The chain has TRBV7-3 and TRBJ2-3, with 9 nucleotides matching TRBD2. The germline gives CDR1 SGHTA, CDR2 FQGTGA. CDR3 length: 19 amino acids. V lost 2 bases and J lost 1; bases outside the gene matches: 13. The CDR3 loop is CASSLPRGGRGSGTDTQYF. CDR3 bases: TGTGCCAGCAGCTTACCGCGGGGGGGCCGTGGGTCAGGCACAGATACGCAGTATTTT.